This record concerns one TCR beta chain sequence. Within 2 weeks before study entry, exposed participants met a COVID-19 case. The record originates from a study of blood T cell repertoires in COVID-19. Germline loops: CDR1 SGHRS, CDR2 YFSETQ. This CDR3 is 15 amino acids long. Between the trimmed V and J ends, which lost 0 bases and 5 bases, there was a span of 12 bases. Libraries were prepared by immunoSEQ multiplex PCR; TCRdb keeps only in-frame clonotypes and omits some of them. The sample lists a few hundred thousand clones, around 88% occurring once. The rearrangement joins TRBV5-1 to TRBJ1-5, with D perhaps matching TRBD1 (5 bases). The receptor's source is a woman aged 25 to 45 who had been exposed to COVID-19. The specimen sequenced was PBMCs or T cells enriched from blood (not recorded which). As DNA, the CDR3 is TGCGCCAGCAGCTTGGATTATAGGGACTATCAGCCCCAGCATTTT. It is translated as CASSLDYRDYQPQHF.